The 13 T cell receptor beta chains given below trace back to one sample, sequenced in a study of Ad26.COV2.S vaccination and SARS-CoV-2 variants (dated by TCRdb to the early 2020s). Library method: the immunoSEQ multiplex PCR assay. TCRdb limited this immuneACCESS table to in-frame rearrangements with V and J called. A share of clones is missing; checked studies link under half to unresolved V genes, and the rest is unexplained. The sample yields 400,000 to 450,000 clones; about nine tenths were counted once. The ten largest clones take up approximately 12% of the sample. The sample's treatment or condition, from its label and the paper: around 19 received Ad26.COV2.S at low or high dose, single or two shots; 5 received placebo; per-sample allocation not given. Repertoires of vaccine and placebo recipients were sequenced from samples taken on day 63 after the first injection. The material was peripheral blood, obtained in a trial of Ad26.COV2.S vaccine versus placebo. These receptor sequences come from a person between 18 and 60 years old who received the Ad26.COV2.S COVID-19 vaccine or a placebo.

The J gene is TRBJ2-5, the V gene TRBV5-4; 7 bases align to TRBD1. V was pared by 3 bases and J by 5 bases, with 13 bases of the junction left unmatched. CDR3 length: 16 residues. The germline V gene has CDR1 SGHNT and CDR2 YYREEE (reference sequence). In nucleotides, the CDR3 is TGTGCCAGCAGCTCCTACCGGGACAGACTCCTGGAGACCCAGTACTTC. Amino acids: CASSSYRDRLLETQYF. Drawing the rest from reference TRBV5-4 and TRBJ2-5, the complete variable domain is ETGVTQSPTHLIKTRGQQVTLRCSSQSGHNTVSWYQQALGQGPQFIFQYYREEENGRGNFPPRFSGLQFPNYSSELNVNALELDDSALYLCASSSYRDRLLETQYFGPGTRLLVL.

The chain uses TRBV4-3 and TRBJ2-1, with TRBD1 matching 10 bases. Germline V CDR1 and CDR2: LGHNA, YSLEER. V was pared by 0 bases and J by 3 bases, with 8 bases of the junction left unmatched. The CDR3 extends over 18 amino acids. The CDR3 DNA follows: TGCGCCAGCAGCCAAGATAGTATCGGGACAGGGGTCTACAATGAGCAGTTCTTC. It yields the protein CASSQDSIGTGVYNEQFF.

This sequence joins TRBV5-1 and TRBJ1-1; no firm D call. The V and J ends lost 4 bases and 1 base respectively, with 11 bases between them. This CDR3 contains 14 residues. Looked up from germline, CDR1 is SGHRS and CDR2 is YFSETQ. CDR3 protein: CASSLEVGNTEAFF. The DNA for the CDR3 is TGCGCCAGCAGCCTGGAAGTGGGGAACACTGAAGCTTTCTTT.

As to this clone: Other DNA sequences in the same sample also yield this CDR3. This chain joins TRBV19 and TRBJ1-1; the D gene is possibly TRBD1 (5 bases). The CDR3 loop spans 13 amino acids. Germline CDR1 reads LNHDA; CDR2 reads SQIVND (reference sequence). Trimming stripped 5 bases from V and 0 bases from J, with 7 bases between. As DNA, the CDR3 is TGTGCCAGTAGTCAGACAGTGAACACTGAAGCTTTCTTT. It codes for CASSQTVNTEAFF.

V and J are TRBV11-2 and TRBJ2-7; 11 nucleotides match TRBD2. Germline V CDR1 and CDR2: SGHAT, FQNNGV. Trimming took 1 base from V and 4 from J; bases not matched to a gene: 3. This CDR3 is 15 amino acids long. CDR3 protein: CASSLAGTSGYEQYF. CDR3 sequence (DNA): TGTGCCAGCAGCTTAGCCGGGACTAGCGGTTACGAGCAGTACTTC.

The V gene is TRBV6-6, the J gene TRBJ2-5; D remains unclear. From germline, CDR1 is MNHNY and CDR2 SVGAGI (reference sequence). The CDR3 runs to 12 residues. Deletions cut 7 bases from V and 1 base from J, with 7 bases between. CDR3 sequence: CASTLSQETQYF. CDR3 nucleotides: TGTGCCAGCACCCTTTCCCAAGAGACCCAGTACTTC.

The chain uses TRBV4-2 and TRBJ1-2; a possible D gene is TRBD1 (5 bases). V was clipped by 0 bases and J by 3 bases, with 8 bases between them. Per germline, CDR1 LGHNA and CDR2 YNFKEQ. CDR3 length equals 14 residues. The CDR3 spells CASSQDRRDYGYTF. Here the CDR3 DNA reads TGTGCCAGCAGCCAAGATCGCAGGGACTATGGCTACACCTTC.

The V and J genes are TRBV30 and TRBJ1-2, with D possibly matching TRBD1 (6 bases). The CDR3 spans 15 residues. Germline values: CDR1 GTSNPN, CDR2 SVGIG (reference sequence). Deletions cut 3 bases from V and 4 bases from J, with 18 bases between. The CDR3 region is CAWRGLDSTFYGYTF. Here the CDR3 DNA reads TGTGCCTGGAGGGGATTGGACAGCACCTTCTATGGCTACACCTTC.

The genes are TRBV7-3 and TRBJ2-1; 8 bases fit TRBD2. The germline V gene has CDR1 SGHTA and CDR2 FQGTGA. The CDR3 is made up of 18 amino acids. Germline trimming cut 5 bases from V and 0 bases from J; bases unmatched to any gene: 12. CDR3 loop: CASSLIRLSGSSYNEQFF. CDR3 bases: TGTGCCAGCAGCCTCATACGATTGAGCGGGAGCTCCTACAATGAGCAGTTCTTC. Variable domain in full (rest from reference TRBV7-3 and TRBJ2-1): GAGVSQTPSNKVTEKGKYVELRCDPISGHTALYWYRQSLGQGPEFLIYFQGTGAADDSGLPNDRFFAVRPEGSVSTLKIQRTERGDSAVYLCASSLIRLSGSSYNEQFFGPGTRLTVL.

V and J are TRBV21-1 and TRBJ1-6. TRBV21-1 is reported as a pseudogene. The CDR3 consists of 18 residues. CDR3 sequence reads: CASSKILKRGVPNSPLHF. CDR3 coding DNA: TGTGCCAGCAGCAAAATTCTCAAACGTGGGGTTCCCAATTCACCCCTCCACTTT.

The gene calls are TRBV6-5 and TRBJ2-1, with 9 positions matching TRBD2. CDR3 length: 16 amino acids. Germline values: CDR1 MNHEY, CDR2 SVGAGI. The V segment lost 4 bases and the J segment 9 bases; nucleotides outside the gene matches: 13. The DNA of the CDR3 is TGTGCCAGCAGTTCAATAGCGGGAGATTTGGGTACTGAGCAGTTCTTC. This sequence encodes CASSSIAGDLGTEQFF.

Regarding this clone: Different DNA sequences within this sample yield the same CDR3. This sequence joins TRBV30 and TRBJ1-1; D uncertain. The CDR3 length is 13 residues. Germline V lookup: CDR1 GTSNPN, CDR2 SVGIG (reference sequence). The V end lost 0 bases, the J end lost 3 bases, and 8 bases lay between the germline ends. CDR3 loop: CAWSVGGDTEAFF. DNA of the CDR3: TGTGCCTGGAGTGTTGGAGGCGACACTGAAGCTTTCTTT. The whole variable domain, filled in from reference TRBV30 and TRBJ1-1, reads SQTIHQWPATLVQPVGSPLSLECTVEGTSNPNLYWYRQAAGRGLQLLFYSVGIGQISSEVPQNLSASRPQDRQFILSSKKLLLSDSGFYLCAWSVGGDTEAFFGQGTRLTVV.

The CDR3 region is CASSIMTANTGELFF. The CDR3 bases are TGTGCCAGTAGTATAATGACAGCGAACACCGGGGAGCTGTTTTTT. The V call is TRBV19, the J call TRBJ2-2; D might be TRBD1 (5 bases). The germline V gene encodes CDR1 LNHDA and CDR2 SQIVND (reference sequence). Trimming shortened V by 2 bases and J by 0 bases, and 7 bases separated the two germline ends. The CDR3 has 15 amino acids.